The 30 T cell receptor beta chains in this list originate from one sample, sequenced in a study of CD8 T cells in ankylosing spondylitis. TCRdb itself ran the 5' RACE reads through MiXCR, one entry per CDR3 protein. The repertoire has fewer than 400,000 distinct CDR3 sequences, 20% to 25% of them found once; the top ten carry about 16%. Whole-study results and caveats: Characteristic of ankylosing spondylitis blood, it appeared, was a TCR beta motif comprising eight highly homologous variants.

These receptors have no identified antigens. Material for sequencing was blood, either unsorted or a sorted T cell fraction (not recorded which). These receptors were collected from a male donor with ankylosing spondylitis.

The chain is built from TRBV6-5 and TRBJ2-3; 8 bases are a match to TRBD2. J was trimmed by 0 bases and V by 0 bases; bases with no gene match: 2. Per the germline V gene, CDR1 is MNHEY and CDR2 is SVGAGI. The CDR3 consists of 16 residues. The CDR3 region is CASSYSASGSTDTQYF. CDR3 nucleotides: TGTGCCAGCAGTTACTCGGCTAGCGGGAGCACAGATACGCAGTATTTT.

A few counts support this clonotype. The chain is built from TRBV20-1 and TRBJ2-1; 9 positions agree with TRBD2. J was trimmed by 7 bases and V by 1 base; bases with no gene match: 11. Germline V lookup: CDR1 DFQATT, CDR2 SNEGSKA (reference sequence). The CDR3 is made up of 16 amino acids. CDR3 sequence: CSARVPGLAERNEQFF. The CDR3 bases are TGCAGTGCTAGAGTTCCGGGACTAGCCGAACGGAATGAGCAGTTCTTC.

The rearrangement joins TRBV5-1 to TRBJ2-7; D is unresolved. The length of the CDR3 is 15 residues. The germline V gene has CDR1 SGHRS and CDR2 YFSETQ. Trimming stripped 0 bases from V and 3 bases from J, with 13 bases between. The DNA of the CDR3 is TGCGCCAGCAGCTTGGGGGGTGGGAATGACTACGAGCAGTACTTC. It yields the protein CASSLGGGNDYEQYF.

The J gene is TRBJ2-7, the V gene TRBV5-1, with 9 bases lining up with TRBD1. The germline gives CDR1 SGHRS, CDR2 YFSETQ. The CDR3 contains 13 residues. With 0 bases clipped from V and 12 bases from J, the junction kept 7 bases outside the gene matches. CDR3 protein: CASSLGGQGDRYF. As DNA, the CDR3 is TGCGCCAGCAGCTTGGGGGGACAGGGAGATCGGTACTTC.

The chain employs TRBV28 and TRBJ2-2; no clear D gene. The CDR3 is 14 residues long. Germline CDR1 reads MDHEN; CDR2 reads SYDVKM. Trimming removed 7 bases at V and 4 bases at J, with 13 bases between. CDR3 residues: CASKKGSGTGELFF. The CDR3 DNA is TGTGCCAGCAAAAAGGGTTCGGGCACCGGGGAGCTGTTTTTT.

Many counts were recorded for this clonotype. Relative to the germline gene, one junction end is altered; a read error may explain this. CDR3 bases: TGTGCTAGCAGCGCCTTCCGGGACTCCTACAATGAGCAGTTCTTC. Its translation is CASSAFRDSYNEQFF. J is TRBJ2-1 and V is TRBV7-7; a weak D match, TRBD2 (5 bases). This CDR3 contains 15 residues. Per germline, CDR1 SSHAT and CDR2 FNYEAQ (reference sequence).

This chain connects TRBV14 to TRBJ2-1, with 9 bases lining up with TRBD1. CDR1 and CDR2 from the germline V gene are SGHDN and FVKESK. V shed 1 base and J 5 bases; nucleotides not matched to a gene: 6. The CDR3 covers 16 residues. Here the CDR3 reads CASSQVYRGLNNEQFF. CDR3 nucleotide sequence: TGTGCCAGCAGCCAAGTCTACAGGGGGCTTAACAATGAGCAGTTCTTC.

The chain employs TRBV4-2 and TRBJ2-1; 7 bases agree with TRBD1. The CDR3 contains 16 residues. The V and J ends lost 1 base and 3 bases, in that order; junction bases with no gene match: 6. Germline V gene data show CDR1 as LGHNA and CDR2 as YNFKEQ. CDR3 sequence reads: CASSQVGQAGYNEQFF. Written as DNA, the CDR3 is TGTGCCAGCAGCCAAGTCGGACAGGCGGGCTACAATGAGCAGTTCTTC.

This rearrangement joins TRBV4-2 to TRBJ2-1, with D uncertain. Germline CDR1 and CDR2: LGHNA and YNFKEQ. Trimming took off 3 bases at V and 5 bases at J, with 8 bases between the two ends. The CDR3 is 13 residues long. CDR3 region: CASSQDFDNEQFF. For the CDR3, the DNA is TGTGCCAGCAGCCAGGATTTTGACAATGAGCAGTTCTTC.

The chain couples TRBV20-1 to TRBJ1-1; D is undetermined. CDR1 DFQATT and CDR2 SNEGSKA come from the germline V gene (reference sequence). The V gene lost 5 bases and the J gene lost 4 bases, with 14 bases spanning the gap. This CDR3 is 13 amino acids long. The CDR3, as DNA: TGCAGTGCTCAAAAGGGAATCGGCACTGAAGCTTTCTTT. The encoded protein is CSAQKGIGTEAFF.

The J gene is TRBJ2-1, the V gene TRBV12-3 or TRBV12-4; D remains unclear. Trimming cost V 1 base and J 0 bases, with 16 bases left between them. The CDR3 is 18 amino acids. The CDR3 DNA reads TGTGCCAGCAGTTTAGACTATTACCCCTTAAGCTCCTACAATGAGCAGTTCTTC. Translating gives CASSLDYYPLSSYNEQFF.

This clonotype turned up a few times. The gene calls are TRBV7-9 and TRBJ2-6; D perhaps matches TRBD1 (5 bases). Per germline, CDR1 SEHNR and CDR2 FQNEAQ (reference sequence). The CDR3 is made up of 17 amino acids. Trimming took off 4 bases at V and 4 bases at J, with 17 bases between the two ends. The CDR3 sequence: CASSWNDSPDGANVLTF. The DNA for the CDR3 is TGTGCCAGCAGCTGGAATGACAGTCCGGACGGGGCCAACGTCCTGACTTTC.

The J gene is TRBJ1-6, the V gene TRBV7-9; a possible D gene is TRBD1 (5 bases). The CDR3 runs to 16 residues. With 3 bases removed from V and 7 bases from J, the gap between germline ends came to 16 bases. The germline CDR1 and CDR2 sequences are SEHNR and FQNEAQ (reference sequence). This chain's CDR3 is CASSFFAVGANSPLHF. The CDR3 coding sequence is TGTGCCAGCAGCTTTTTTGCAGTTGGGGCAAATTCACCCCTCCACTTT.

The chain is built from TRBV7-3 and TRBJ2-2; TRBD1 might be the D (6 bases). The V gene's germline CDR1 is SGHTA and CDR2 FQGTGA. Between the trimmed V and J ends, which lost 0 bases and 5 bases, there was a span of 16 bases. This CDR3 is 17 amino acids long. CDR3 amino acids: CASSLTPGAEWTGELFF. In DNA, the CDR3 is TGTGCCAGCAGCTTAACACCAGGGGCCGAATGGACCGGGGAGCTGTTTTTT.

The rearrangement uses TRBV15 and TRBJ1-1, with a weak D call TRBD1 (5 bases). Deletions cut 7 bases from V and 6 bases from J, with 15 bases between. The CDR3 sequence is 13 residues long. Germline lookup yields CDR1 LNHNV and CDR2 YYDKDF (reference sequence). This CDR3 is CATKSFRGSEAFF. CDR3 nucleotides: TGTGCCACCAAATCCTTCCGGGGGTCTGAAGCTTTCTTT. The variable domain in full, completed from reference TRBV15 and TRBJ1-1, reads DAMVIQNPRYQVTQFGKPVTLSCSQTLNHNVMYWYQQKSSQAPKLLFHYYDKDFNNEADTPDNFQSRRPNTSFCFLDIRSPGLGDTAMYLCATKSFRGSEAFFGQGTRLTVV.

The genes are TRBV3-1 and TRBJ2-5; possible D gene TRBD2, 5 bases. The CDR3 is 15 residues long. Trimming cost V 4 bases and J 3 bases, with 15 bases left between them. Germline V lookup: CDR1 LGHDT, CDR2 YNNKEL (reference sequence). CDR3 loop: CASSPQTSSEETQYF. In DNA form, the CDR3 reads TGTGCCAGCAGCCCCCAAACTAGTTCGGAAGAGACCCAGTACTTC.

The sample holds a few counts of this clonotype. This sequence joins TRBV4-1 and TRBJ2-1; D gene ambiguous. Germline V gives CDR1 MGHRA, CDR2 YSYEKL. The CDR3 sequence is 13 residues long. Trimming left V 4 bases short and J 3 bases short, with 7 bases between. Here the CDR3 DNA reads TGCGCCAGCAGCCGAACGGACTACAATGAGCAGTTCTTC. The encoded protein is CASSRTDYNEQFF.

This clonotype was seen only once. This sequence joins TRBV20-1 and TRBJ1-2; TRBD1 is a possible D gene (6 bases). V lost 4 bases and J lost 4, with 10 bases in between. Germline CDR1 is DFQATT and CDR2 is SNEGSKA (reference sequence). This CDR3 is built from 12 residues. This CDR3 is CSATGQVYGYTF. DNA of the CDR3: TGCAGTGCTACGGGACAAGTCTATGGCTACACCTTC.

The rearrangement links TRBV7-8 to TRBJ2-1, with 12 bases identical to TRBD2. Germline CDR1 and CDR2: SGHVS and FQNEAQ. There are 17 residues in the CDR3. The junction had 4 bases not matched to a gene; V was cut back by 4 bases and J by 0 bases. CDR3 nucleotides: TGTGCCAGCAGCTCCGGACTAGCGGGACGCTCCTACAATGAGCAGTTCTTC. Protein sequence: CASSSGLAGRSYNEQFF. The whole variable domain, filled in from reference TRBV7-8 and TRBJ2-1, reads GAGVSQSPRYKVAKRGQDVALRCDPISGHVSLFWYQQALGQGPEFLTYFQNEAQLDKSGLPSDRFFAERPEGSVSTLKIQRTQQEDSAVYLCASSSGLAGRSYNEQFFGPGTRLTVL.

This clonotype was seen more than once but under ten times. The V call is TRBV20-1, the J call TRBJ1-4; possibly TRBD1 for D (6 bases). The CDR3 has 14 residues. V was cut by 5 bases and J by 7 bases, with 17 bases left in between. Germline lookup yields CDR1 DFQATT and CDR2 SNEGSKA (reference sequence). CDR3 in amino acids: CSAGSGTIGEKLFF. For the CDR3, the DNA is TGCAGTGCTGGCTCGGGGACAATAGGTGAAAAACTGTTTTTT.

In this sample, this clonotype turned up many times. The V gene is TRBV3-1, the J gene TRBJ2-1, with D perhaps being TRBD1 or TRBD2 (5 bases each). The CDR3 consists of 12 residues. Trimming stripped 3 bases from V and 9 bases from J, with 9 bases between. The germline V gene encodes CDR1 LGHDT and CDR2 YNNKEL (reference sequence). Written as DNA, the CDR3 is TGTGCCAGCAGCCATGCCGGGACTGAGCAGTTCTTC. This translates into CASSHAGTEQFF.

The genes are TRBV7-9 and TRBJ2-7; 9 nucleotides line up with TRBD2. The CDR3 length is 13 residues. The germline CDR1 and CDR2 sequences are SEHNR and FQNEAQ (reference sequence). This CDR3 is CASSFQGGEGLAV. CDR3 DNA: TGTGCCAGCAGCTTCCAAGGCGGAGAGGGACTAGCCGTC.

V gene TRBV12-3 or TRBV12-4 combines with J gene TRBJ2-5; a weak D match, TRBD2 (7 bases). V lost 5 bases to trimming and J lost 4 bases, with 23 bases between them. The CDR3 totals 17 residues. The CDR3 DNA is TGTGCCAGCAGTCCGGGGGGCGGGAGCTTGGGGGGAGAGACCCAGTACTTC. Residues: CASSPGGGSLGGETQYF.

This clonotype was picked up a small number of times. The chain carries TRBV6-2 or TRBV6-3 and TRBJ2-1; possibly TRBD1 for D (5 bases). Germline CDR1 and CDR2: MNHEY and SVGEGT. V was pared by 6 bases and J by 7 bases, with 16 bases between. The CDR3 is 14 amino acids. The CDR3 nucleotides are TGTGCCAGCAGAAGACAACAGGTTGAGAATGAGCAGTTCTTC. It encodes CASRRQQVENEQFF.

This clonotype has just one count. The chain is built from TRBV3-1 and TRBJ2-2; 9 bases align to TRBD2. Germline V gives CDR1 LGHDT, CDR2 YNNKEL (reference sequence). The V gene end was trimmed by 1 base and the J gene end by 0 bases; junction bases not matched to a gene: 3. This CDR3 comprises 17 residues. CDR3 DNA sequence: TGTGCCAGCAGCCAAGCGACTAGCGGTTCGAACACCGGGGAGCTGTTTTTT. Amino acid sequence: CASSQATSGSNTGELFF.

CDR3 sequence reads: CSARRLASYNEQFF. CDR3 bases: TGCAGTGCTAGAAGACTAGCCTCATACAATGAGCAGTTCTTC. The V gene is TRBV20-1, the J gene TRBJ2-1; 7 bases match TRBD2. The V gene's germline CDR1 is DFQATT and CDR2 SNEGSKA (reference sequence). With 2 bases clipped from V and 4 bases from J, the junction kept 5 bases outside the gene matches. The CDR3 has 14 amino acids.

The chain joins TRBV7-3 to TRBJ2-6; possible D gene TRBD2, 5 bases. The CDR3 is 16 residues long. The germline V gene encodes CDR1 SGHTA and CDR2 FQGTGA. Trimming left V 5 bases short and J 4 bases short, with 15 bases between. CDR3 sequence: CASSTRGPLGANVLTF. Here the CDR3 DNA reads TGTGCCAGCAGCACCCGAGGGCCTCTGGGGGCCAACGTCCTGACTTTC.

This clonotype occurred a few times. Here the CDR3 reads CASSSRDTLNTEAFF. DNA of the CDR3: TGCGCCAGCAGCTCCCGGGACACACTGAACACTGAAGCTTTCTTT. The chain is built from TRBV5-1 and TRBJ1-1; possibly TRBD1 for D (6 bases). V shed 3 bases and J shed 0 bases, with 12 bases lying between them. Germline V lookup: CDR1 SGHRS, CDR2 YFSETQ. This CDR3 spans 15 amino acids.

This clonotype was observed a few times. This CDR3 is CSVVVVSAGPVGSYNEQFF. The CDR3 DNA sequence: TGCAGCGTTGTTGTTGTTTCGGCGGGCCCTGTGGGCTCCTACAATGAGCAGTTCTTC. The chain recombines TRBV29-1 with TRBJ2-1, with a weak D call TRBD2 (5 bases). The CDR3 spans 19 residues. The germline V gene has CDR1 SQVTM and CDR2 ANQGSEA. Trimming pared 4 bases from V and 0 bases from J, leaving 25 bases between.

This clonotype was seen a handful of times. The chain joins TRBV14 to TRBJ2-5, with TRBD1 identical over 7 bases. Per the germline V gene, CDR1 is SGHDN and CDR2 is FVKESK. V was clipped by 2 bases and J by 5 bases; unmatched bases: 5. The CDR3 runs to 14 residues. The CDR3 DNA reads TGTGCCAGCAGCCAAAAGGGGGCATGGGAGACCCAGTACTTC. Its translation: CASSQKGAWETQYF. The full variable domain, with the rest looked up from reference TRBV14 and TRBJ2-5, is EAGVTQFPSHSVIEKGQTVTLRCDPISGHDNLYWYRRVMGKEIKFLLHFVKESKQDESGMPNNRFLAERTGGTYSTLKVQPAELEDSGVYFCASSQKGAWETQYFGPGTRLLVL.